A single sample is the source of the 5 T cell receptor beta chains below, sequenced in a study of cytomegalovirus exposure and HLA in healthy donors. The PCR was carried out with 60 Vbeta primers and 13 Jbeta primers. Data came from immunoSEQ multiplex PCR; TCRdb stores just in-frame clones and leaves some out. The table has 150,000 to 200,000 clones, roughly 85% seen once; the top ten hold about 2.3%. The sequencing input was PBMCs. The source of these receptors is a woman between 45 and 65 years old in good health and CMV-seronegative.

This clone occurred once. This rearrangement joins TRBV9 to TRBJ1-2; 7 bases map to TRBD1. Germline CDR1 SGDLS, CDR2 YYNGEE. V dropped 0 bases and J dropped 8; count of bases not matched to a gene: 4. This CDR3 has 13 residues. In DNA form, the CDR3 reads TGTGCCAGCAGCGTAGAACAGGGGTTGGGCTACACCTTC. It specifies CASSVEQGLGYTF.

The chain couples TRBV5-5 to TRBJ1-1; 7 nucleotides line up with TRBD1. The CDR3 is made up of 14 amino acids. CDR1 and CDR2 from the germline V gene are SGHKS and YYEKEE (reference sequence). After removal of 4 bases from V and 4 bases from J, the junction contained 7 bases not matched to a gene. The CDR3 region is CASSPDRVGTEAFF. The CDR3 DNA is TGTGCCAGCAGCCCTGACAGGGTGGGCACTGAAGCTTTCTTT.

V usage is TRBV11-3 and J usage is TRBJ2-2; D gene unclear. The CDR3 spans 17 residues. Trimming took 6 bases from V and 1 from J, leaving 18 bases between them. Germline values: CDR1 SGHNT, CDR2 YENEEA. The CDR3 region has the DNA TGTGCCAGCAGTTCACCGGGTTCGGGTGGGAACACCGGGGAGCTGTTTTTT. Protein product: CASSSPGSGGNTGELFF. Using reference TRBV11-3 and TRBJ2-2 for the parts outside the CDR3, the full variable domain is EAGVVQSPRYKIIEKKQPVAFWCNPISGHNTLYWYLQNLGQGPELLIRYENEEAVDDSQLPKDRFSAERLKGVDSTLKIQPAELGDSAVYLCASSSPGSGGNTGELFFGEGSRLTVL.

The chain joins TRBV27 to TRBJ2-7; TRBD1 matches 10 bases. The CDR3 covers 17 residues. Germline CDR1 is MNHEY and CDR2 is SMNVEV (reference sequence). The junction had 12 bases not matched to a gene; V was cut back by 5 bases and J by 2 bases. CDR3 nucleotides: TGTGCCAGCAGTCGTGGGGGACAGGGGATAGAGACCTACGAGCAGTACTTC. Translation gives CASSRGGQGIETYEQYF.

The chain links TRBV5-1 to TRBJ2-2, with 8 bases fitting TRBD2. In germline, CDR1 is SGHRS, CDR2 YFSETQ. V was clipped by 2 bases and J by 10 bases; unmatched bases: 7. The CDR3 has 14 amino acids. For the CDR3, the DNA is TGCGCCAGCAGCTTAACGGGAGGGGTACTGGAGCTGTTTTTT. Amino acids: CASSLTGGVLELFF.